Presented here are 26 T cell receptor beta chains from one specimen sequenced in a study of blood T cell repertoires in COVID-19. Using immunoSEQ multiplex PCR, the repertoire was profiled, and TCRdb retains in-frame clones only, with some absent. The sample records 9,500 to 10,000 clones, around 80% being singletons. Sequencing was performed on peripheral blood. Source of these receptors: a man aged 60 to 69 with active COVID-19.

J is TRBJ2-1 and V is TRBV9, with 11 bases identical to TRBD1. From germline, CDR1 is SGDLS and CDR2 YYNGEE. V gave up 4 bases and J gave up 6 bases; unmatched junction bases: 6. The CDR3 runs 15 residues. Here the CDR3 reads CASSQGTGGGNEQFF. CDR3 DNA sequence: TGTGCCAGCAGCCAAGGGACAGGGGGAGGCAATGAGCAGTTCTTC.

This chain's CDR3 is CASSTQGPPTGELFF. The CDR3 bases are TGCGCCAGCAGCACACAGGGGCCCCCCACCGGGGAGCTGTTTTTT. The chain is built from TRBV5-1 and TRBJ2-2, with 7 positions matching TRBD1. The CDR3 is made up of 15 amino acids. Trimming at V came to 4 bases and at J to 4 bases, leaving 7 bases not matched to a gene. Germline-derived CDR1 and CDR2 are SGHRS and YFSETQ.

This clone was detected only once. The rearrangement uses TRBV7-8 and TRBJ1-4, with D tentatively TRBD1 (5 bases). This CDR3 is built from 14 residues. Germline loops: CDR1 SGHVS, CDR2 FQNEAQ. The V gene lost 5 bases and the J gene lost 6 bases, with 13 bases spanning the gap. DNA of the CDR3: TGTGCCAGCAGCCCACAGGCGGGGGATGAAAAACTGTTTTTT. Its protein product is CASSPQAGDEKLFF.

This clone was recorded only once. V and J are TRBV7-3 and TRBJ2-2, with 8 bases matching TRBD2. This CDR3 has 15 residues. With 1 base clipped from V and 4 bases from J, the junction kept 2 bases outside the gene matches. Germline V lookup: CDR1 SGHTA, CDR2 FQGTGA. CDR3 nucleotide sequence: TGTGCCAGCAGCTTAAGGGCGGGGGGCACCGGGGAGCTGTTTTTT. This codes for CASSLRAGGTGELFF.

This clone was detected once. The V and J genes are TRBV5-5 and TRBJ1-4; 7 bases map to TRBD1. Losses at the gene ends were 5 bases for V and 8 bases for J; bases not matched to a gene: 9. This CDR3 is built from 14 residues. The germline V gene has CDR1 SGHKS and CDR2 YYEKEE (reference sequence). CDR3 nucleotides: TGTGCCAGCAGTCCGACAGGGATAAGAGAAAAACTGTTTTTT. This codes for CASSPTGIREKLFF.

This clone was recorded a few times. The V and J genes are TRBV9 and TRBJ1-6; 7 bases fit TRBD1. Germline CDR1 reads SGDLS; CDR2 reads YYNGEE. V lost 3 bases and J lost 5; bases outside the gene matches: 5. The CDR3 runs to 15 residues. CDR3: CASSGSGQNNSPLHF. The CDR3 DNA follows: TGTGCCAGCAGCGGGTCGGGACAGAATAATTCACCCCTCCACTTT.

Here the CDR3 reads CASSYSSNQPQHF. For the CDR3, the DNA is TGTGCCAGCAGCTACAGTAGCAATCAGCCCCAGCATTTT. V usage is TRBV12-3 or TRBV12-4 and J usage is TRBJ1-5; no clear D. The germline V and J ends were trimmed by 6 bases and 0 bases, with 6 bases remaining between them. The CDR3 runs 13 residues.

The gene calls are TRBV28 and TRBJ1-5, with TRBD1 identical over 8 bases. CDR1 and CDR2 from the germline V gene are MDHEN and SYDVKM. Trimming took 6 bases from V and 7 from J; bases not matched to a gene: 11. The CDR3 extends over 15 amino acids. CDR3 region: CASSPRQGWEQPQHF. The CDR3 nucleotides read TGTGCCAGCAGCCCAAGACAGGGGTGGGAACAGCCCCAGCATTTT.

The J gene is TRBJ1-1, the V gene TRBV6-5; D may be TRBD1 (6 bases). Germline CDR1 and CDR2: MNHEY and SVGAGI. This CDR3 contains 14 residues. V lost 5 bases to trimming and J lost 7 bases, with 17 bases between them. The CDR3 nucleotides read TGTGCCAGCAGTAATGGCCACAGGGTTGGTGAAGCTTTCTTT. It specifies CASSNGHRVGEAFF.

J is TRBJ1-5 and V is TRBV6-1; 10 nucleotides match TRBD1. CDR1 and CDR2 (germline): MNHNS, SASEGT. The CDR3 loop spans 18 amino acids. V was pared by 2 bases and J by 2 bases, with 9 bases of the junction left unmatched. CDR3 in amino acids: CASSEFRSGTGGNQPQHF. The DNA of the CDR3 is TGTGCCAGCAGTGAATTCCGGTCGGGGACAGGGGGCAATCAGCCCCAGCATTTT.

The rearrangement joins TRBV19 to TRBJ1-1; D remains ambiguous. The CDR3 consists of 15 residues. V gave up 8 bases and J gave up 4 bases, with 20 bases separating them. Germline CDR1 and CDR2: LNHDA and SQIVND (reference sequence). In nucleotides, the CDR3 is TGTGCCAGTGAAAAAAGAGGGTTGGGGAGCACTGAAGCTTTCTTT. Translating it yields CASEKRGLGSTEAFF.

CDR3 protein: CARAKVEAYTQYF. The CDR3, as DNA: TGTGCAAGGGCAAAAGTGGAGGCATATACGCAGTATTTT. V and J are TRBV12-2 and TRBJ2-3; the table's D gene call, TRBD2, was not cross checked with the DNA. TRBV12-2 is a recognized pseudogene. The CDR3 runs 13 residues.

This clone occurred once. This chain connects TRBV5-6 to TRBJ1-5; D may be TRBD1 (6 bases). V lost 4 bases, J lost 3 bases, and 11 bases lay in between. CDR1 is SGHDT, CDR2 YYEEEE, per germline. The CDR3 consists of 14 residues. The CDR3 DNA reads as TGTGCCAGCAGCATGACAGGATTCAATCAGCCCCAGCATTTT. Translated: CASSMTGFNQPQHF.

Only one count was recorded for this clone. This chain uses TRBV7-8 with TRBJ1-1, with 8 bases matching TRBD1. CDR1 is SGHVS, CDR2 FQNEAQ, per germline. Trimming at V came to 5 bases and at J to 0 bases, leaving 17 bases not matched to a gene. This CDR3 has 19 amino acids. The CDR3 DNA sequence: TGTGCCAGCAGCATAACCGGGACAGGCCTTTTTGGGATGAACACTGAAGCTTTCTTT. Residues: CASSITGTGLFGMNTEAFF.

The gene calls are TRBV7-2 and TRBJ2-1; TRBD1 matches at 8 bases. The V gene end was trimmed by 7 bases and the J gene end by 6 bases; junction bases not matched to a gene: 11. Germline V CDR1 and CDR2: SGHTA, FQGNSA. The length of the CDR3 is 15 residues. The CDR3 sequence is CASTLRQGFGNEQFF. CDR3 bases: TGTGCCAGCACCCTGAGACAGGGGTTCGGCAATGAGCAGTTCTTC.

The chain uses TRBV18 and TRBJ1-4; the D is unclear. The germline gives CDR1 KGHSH, CDR2 LQKENI. The V and J ends lost 5 bases and 5 bases respectively, with 12 bases between them. This CDR3 comprises 14 residues. The CDR3, as DNA: TGTGCCAGCTCATCGCGGCAGACCAATGAAAAACTGTTTTTT. Translating gives CASSSRQTNEKLFF. The entire variable domain, with the rest obtained from reference TRBV18 and TRBJ1-4, is as follows: NAGVMQNPRHLVRRRGQEARLRCSPMKGHSHVYWYRQLPEEGLKFMVYLQKENIIDESGMPKERFSAEFPKEGPSILRIQQVVRGDSAAYFCASSSRQTNEKLFFGSGTQLSVL.

The rearrangement links TRBV27 to TRBJ1-1; D may be TRBD1 (6 bases). This CDR3 contains 14 residues. The V and J ends lost 6 bases and 0 bases respectively, with 11 bases between them. Germline V gene lookup returns CDR1 MNHEY and CDR2 SMNVEV (reference sequence). The CDR3 spells CASRSDSLNTEAFF. CDR3 in DNA: TGTGCCAGCAGATCGGACAGTCTGAACACTGAAGCTTTCTTT.

The chain carries TRBV9 and TRBJ2-3, with TRBD2 matching over 7 bases. The J segment lost 3 bases and the V segment lost 0 bases, leaving 10 bases of the junction unmatched. CDR1 is SGDLS and CDR2 is YYNGEE in the germline V gene. This CDR3 has 17 residues. The CDR3 reads CASSVEGSGLKTDTQYF. In DNA, the CDR3 is TGTGCCAGCAGCGTAGAGGGTAGCGGGCTTAAGACAGATACGCAGTATTTT.

This clone appeared a few times. The chain joins TRBV11-2 to TRBJ1-2, with no clear D. CDR3 length equals 16 residues. Germline-derived CDR1 and CDR2 are SGHAT and FQNNGV. V lost 6 bases and J 2 bases, leaving 19 bases between the germline ends. CDR3 sequence reads: CASRSFSGRSNYGYTF. Here the CDR3 DNA reads TGTGCCAGCAGAAGCTTTTCCGGCAGGTCAAACTATGGCTACACCTTC.

V and J are TRBV7-9 and TRBJ1-4, with TRBD1 matching over 7 bases. This CDR3 is built from 15 residues. V was clipped by 3 bases and J by 5 bases; unmatched bases: 6. Germline CDR1 reads SEHNR; CDR2 reads FQNEAQ (reference sequence). CDR3 loop: CASSFRQGRNEKLFF. The CDR3 DNA sequence: TGTGCCAGCAGCTTCCGACAGGGTAGAAATGAAAAACTGTTTTTT.

J is TRBJ2-3 and V is TRBV5-1; D may be TRBD2 (6 bases). The CDR3 is 15 amino acids. The V and J ends lost 7 bases and 3 bases respectively, with 18 bases between them. Germline V lookup: CDR1 SGHRS, CDR2 YFSETQ. CDR3 DNA sequence: TGCGCCAGCGGTGCTCAAACGGGGGTGACAGATACGCAGTATTTT. This sequence encodes CASGAQTGVTDTQYF.

The gene calls are TRBV19 and TRBJ1-1, with 7 bases aligning to TRBD1. The CDR3 loop spans 14 amino acids. Germline V gene data show CDR1 as LNHDA and CDR2 as SQIVND (reference sequence). With V trimmed by 3 bases and J by 4 bases, 5 bases remained unmatched. The CDR3 loop is CASSMREGATEAFF. The CDR3 nucleotides read TGTGCCAGTAGTATGCGAGAGGGGGCCACTGAAGCTTTCTTT.

The rearrangement links TRBV3-1 (or the pseudogene TRBV3-2) to TRBJ1-4, with D possibly being TRBD1 (6 bases). Germline V gene lookup returns CDR1 LGHDT and CDR2 YNNKEL (reference sequence). The CDR3 is 20 residues long. Trimming shortened V by 1 base and J by 0 bases, and 21 bases separated the two germline ends. The CDR3 DNA is TGTGCCAGCAGCCAAGCTTTCCTCGGACAGTTCATCGCAACTAATGAAAAACTGTTTTTT. It is translated as CASSQAFLGQFIATNEKLFF.

The chain joins TRBV24-1 to TRBJ2-2; D ambiguous. The CDR3 length is 15 residues. Germline assignment: CDR1 KGHDR and CDR2 SFDVKD. Trimming left V 0 bases short and J 5 bases short, with 9 bases between. The DNA of the CDR3 is TGTGCCACCAGTGATTTGGGAGATGCAACCGGGGAGCTGTTTTTT. Translating it yields CATSDLGDATGELFF.

The genes are TRBV28 and TRBJ2-2, with TRBD2 as a possible D gene (6 bases). Looked up from germline, CDR1 is MDHEN and CDR2 is SYDVKM. V lost 7 bases and J lost 6, with 12 bases in between. The length of the CDR3 is 13 residues. The CDR3 here is CASNWRAAGELFF. CDR3 in DNA: TGTGCCAGCAACTGGAGGGCAGCCGGGGAGCTGTTTTTT.

The V gene is TRBV19, the J gene TRBJ1-2, with 9 bases matching TRBD1. V lost 10 bases to trimming and J lost 6 bases; unmatched junction nucleotides: 6. This CDR3 region has 12 residues. Germline values: CDR1 LNHDA, CDR2 SQIVND (reference sequence). This chain's CDR3 is CATRQGVNGYTF. The CDR3 DNA reads TGTGCCACCAGACAGGGGGTAAATGGCTACACCTTC.